This T cell receptor beta chain comes out of a study of cytomegalovirus exposure and HLA in healthy donors. This PCR relied on a set of 60 Vbeta primers and 13 Jbeta primers. Libraries were prepared by immunoSEQ multiplex PCR; TCRdb keeps only in-frame clonotypes and omits some of them. The table lists some 140,000 clones, more than 75% of them singletons. This clone was detected once. This receptor was taken from a woman in her thirties in good health and CMV-seronegative. The sequencing sample was made of PBMCs.

CDR3 nucleotides: TGCAGATCAGGGTACGAGCAGTACTTC. Amino acids: CRSGYEQYF. This chain uses TRBV20-1 with TRBJ2-5; the D gene is possibly TRBD1 (5 bases). The last part of the DNA fits TRBJ2-7 better; the J call may be wrong. The CDR3 extends over 9 amino acids. Germline V CDR1 and CDR2: DFQATT, SNEGSKA (reference sequence).